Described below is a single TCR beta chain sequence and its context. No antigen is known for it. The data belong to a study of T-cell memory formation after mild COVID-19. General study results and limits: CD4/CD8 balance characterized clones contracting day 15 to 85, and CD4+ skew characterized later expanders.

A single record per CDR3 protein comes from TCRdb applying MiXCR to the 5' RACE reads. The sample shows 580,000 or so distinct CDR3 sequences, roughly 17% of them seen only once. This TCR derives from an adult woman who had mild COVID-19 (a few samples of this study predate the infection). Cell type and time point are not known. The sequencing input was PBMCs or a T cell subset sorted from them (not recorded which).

The CDR3 loop reads CASSHGQEAYEQYF. DNA of the CDR3: TGCGCCAGCAGCCATGGACAGGAAGCCTACGAGCAGTACTTC. The J gene is TRBJ2-7, the V gene TRBV5-1; 7 bases match TRBD1. The CDR3 length is 14 residues. The V gene end was trimmed by 4 bases and the J gene end by 2 bases; junction bases not matched to a gene: 6. CDR1 SGHRS and CDR2 YFSETQ come from the germline V gene. The variable domain in full, with the rest retrieved from reference TRBV5-1 and TRBJ2-7, is KAGVTQTPRYLIKTRGQQVTLSCSPISGHRSVSWYQQTPGQGLQFLFEYFSETQRNKGNFPGRFSGRQFSNSRSEMNVSTLELGDSALYLCASSHGQEAYEQYFGPGTRLTVT.